This T cell receptor beta chain appears in the sequencing data of a study of blood T cell repertoires in COVID-19. This clone was seen a few times. Produced via immunoSEQ multiplex PCR; TCRdb's table is partial and in-frame only. The data contain more than 200,000 clones, about 88% of them singletons. Per germline, CDR1 SQVTM and CDR2 ANQGSEA. V shed 3 bases and J shed 5 bases, with 17 bases lying between them. The CDR3 has 15 residues. One Seattle source followed patients from active infection through their disease course. The TCR comes from a woman between 45 and 60 years old with COVID-19, enrolled during active disease. The chain couples TRBV29-1 to TRBJ2-1; TRBD1 might be the D (6 bases). Sequencing was performed on peripheral blood. The CDR3 coding sequence is TGCAGCGTTGATCAGGGGTTCCTTGGAGACAATGAGCAGTTCTTC. Its protein product is CSVDQGFLGDNEQFF.